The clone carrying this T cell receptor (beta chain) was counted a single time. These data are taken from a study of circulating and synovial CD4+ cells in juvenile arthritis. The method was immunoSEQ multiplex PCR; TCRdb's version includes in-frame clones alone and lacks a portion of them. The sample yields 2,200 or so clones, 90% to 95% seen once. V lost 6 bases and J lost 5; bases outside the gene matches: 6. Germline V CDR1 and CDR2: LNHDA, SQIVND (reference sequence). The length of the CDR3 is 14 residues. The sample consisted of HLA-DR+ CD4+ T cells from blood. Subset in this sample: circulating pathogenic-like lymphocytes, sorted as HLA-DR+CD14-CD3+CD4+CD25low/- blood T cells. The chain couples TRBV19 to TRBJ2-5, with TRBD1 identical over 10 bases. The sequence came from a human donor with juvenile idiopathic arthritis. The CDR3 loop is CASRDRGRGETQYF. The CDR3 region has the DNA TGTGCCAGTAGAGACAGGGGGCGCGGGGAGACCCAGTACTTC.